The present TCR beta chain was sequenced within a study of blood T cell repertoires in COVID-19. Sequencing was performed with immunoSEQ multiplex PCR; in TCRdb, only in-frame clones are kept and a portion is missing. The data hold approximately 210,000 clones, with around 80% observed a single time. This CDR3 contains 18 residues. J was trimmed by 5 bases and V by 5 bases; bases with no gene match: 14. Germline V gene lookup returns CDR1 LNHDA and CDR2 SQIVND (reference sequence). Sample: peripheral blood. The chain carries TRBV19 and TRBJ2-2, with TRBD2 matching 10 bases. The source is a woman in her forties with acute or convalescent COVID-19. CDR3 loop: CASSPRTSGPGGTGELFF. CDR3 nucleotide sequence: TGTGCCAGTAGTCCGAGGACTAGCGGACCGGGCGGGACCGGGGAGCTGTTTTTT.